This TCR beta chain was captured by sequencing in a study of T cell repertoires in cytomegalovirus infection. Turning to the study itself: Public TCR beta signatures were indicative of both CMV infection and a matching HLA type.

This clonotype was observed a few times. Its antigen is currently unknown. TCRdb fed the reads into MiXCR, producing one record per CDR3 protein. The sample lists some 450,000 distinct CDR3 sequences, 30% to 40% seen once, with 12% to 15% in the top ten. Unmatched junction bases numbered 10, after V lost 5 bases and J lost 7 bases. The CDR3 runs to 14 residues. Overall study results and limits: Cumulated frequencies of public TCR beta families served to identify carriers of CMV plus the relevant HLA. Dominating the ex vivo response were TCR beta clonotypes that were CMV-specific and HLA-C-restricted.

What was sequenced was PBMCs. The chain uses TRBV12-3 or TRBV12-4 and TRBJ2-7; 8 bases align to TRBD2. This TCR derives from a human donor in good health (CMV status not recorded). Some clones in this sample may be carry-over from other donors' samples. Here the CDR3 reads CASSPTGTRNEQYF. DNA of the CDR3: TGTGCCAGCAGTCCGACCGGGACTAGAAATGAGCAGTACTTC.